The T cell receptor (beta chain) described here comes from a study of STAT5B mutations in CD4+ large granular lymphocyte leukemia. Study results and caveats: Data were not HLA-matched across samples.

The CDR3 is 14 amino acids. CDR1 LNHDA and CDR2 SQIVND come from the germline V gene (reference sequence). V dropped 3 bases and J dropped 2 bases, with 8 bases sitting between them. As regards this clone: The antigen remains undetermined.

In the study's own analysis: Lowest detectable productive clonotype frequency was 2.59 x 10-5. TCRdb's copy holds only in-frame clones and misses some; the assay was immunoSEQ multiplex PCR. D and trimming were read from the DNA, whereas the V and J calls and clone size are those reported in that table. The table shows over 25,000 clones, with less than 75% occurring only once. This chain uses TRBV19 with TRBJ1-5; D gene ambiguous. This TCR came from a human donor in good health. Sequenced input: CD4+ T cells from blood buffy coats. The CDR3 DNA is TGTGCCAGTAGTATTCGGGGAGGCAATCAGCCCCAGCATTTT. Its translation: CASSIRGGNQPQHF.